This TCR beta chain was observed in a study of T-cell reconstitution after alpha-beta-depleted transplantation in children. The library targeted TCRbeta and was prepared with unique molecular identifiers. Via MiXCR, TCRdb re-called the PCR reads, giving one row per CDR3 protein. The data contain about 610,000 distinct CDR3 sequences, about 10% of them singletons. The sequencing used PBMCs from the stem cell graft donor, collected from the stem cell graft. The clonotype was recovered from a human donor who donated a stem cell graft to a child with acute myeloid leukemia.

In DNA, the CDR3 is TGTGCCAGCAGCCGGACACCGGGACTAGCACGCTACCAGCAGTTCTTC. Its translation: CASSRTPGLARYQQFF. The rearrangement uses TRBV3-1 and TRBJ2-1; 9 bases are a match to TRBD2. Germline lookup yields CDR1 LGHDT and CDR2 YNNKEL (reference sequence). J was trimmed by 11 bases and V by 4 bases; bases with no gene match: 15. The CDR3 contains 16 residues.